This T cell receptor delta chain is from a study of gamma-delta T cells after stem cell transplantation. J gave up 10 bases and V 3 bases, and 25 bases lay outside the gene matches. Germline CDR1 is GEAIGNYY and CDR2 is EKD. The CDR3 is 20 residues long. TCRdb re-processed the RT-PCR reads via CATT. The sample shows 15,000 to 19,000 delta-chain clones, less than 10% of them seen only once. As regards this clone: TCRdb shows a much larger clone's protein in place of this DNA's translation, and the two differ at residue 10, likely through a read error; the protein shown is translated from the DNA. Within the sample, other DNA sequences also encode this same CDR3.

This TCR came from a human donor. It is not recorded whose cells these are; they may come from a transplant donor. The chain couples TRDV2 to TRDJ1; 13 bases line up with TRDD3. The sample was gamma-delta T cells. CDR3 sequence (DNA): TGTGCCTGTGACCGACTGGGGGATACGATGCACACCTCGGGTTTAGGCGGACTCATCTTT. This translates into CACDRLGDTMHTSGLGGLIF.